A selection of T cell receptor beta chains follows, all from one sample in a study of blood T cell repertoires in COVID-19. The repertoire was sequenced with immunoSEQ multiplex PCR; TCRdb's copy has only in-frame clones and lacks some. Of some 54,000 clones in the sample, 80% to 95% are singletons; the top ten hold roughly 2.4%. The sample taken for sequencing was peripheral blood. These TCRs come from a man in his sixties with acute or convalescent COVID-19. Each CDR3 is given with its conserved first and last residue. Fields, in order: D gene, J gene, clone size, V gene, CDR3 protein, CDR3 DNA. D genes are given only for firm matches. The size of a clone is reported for some rows only, either as once, few or many, or as a class for expanded clones.

TRBD2	TRBJ2-3	once	TRBV6-4	CASTRGGITQYF	TGTGCCAGCACCCGCGGGGGAATTACGCAGTATTTT
NA	TRBJ1-5	NA	TRBV12-3/TRBV12-4	CASSPIVQPQHF	TGTGCCAGCAGTCCAATAGTCCAGCCCCAGCATTTT
TRBD1	TRBJ2-7	NA	TRBV4-3	CASSRDGQGQYEQYF	TGCGCCAGCAGCCGCGACGGACAGGGGCAATACGAGCAGTACTTC
TRBD2	TRBJ2-1	NA	TRBV28	CASSSFLLAGGGNEQFF	TGTGCCAGCAGTTCGTTCTTGCTAGCGGGAGGTGGCAATGAGCAGTTCTTC
TRBD1	TRBJ1-5	NA	TRBV19	CASSGVRTGDQPQHF	TGTGCCAGTAGTGGTGTCCGGACAGGGGATCAGCCCCAGCATTTT
TRBD2	TRBJ2-7	NA	TRBV6-2/TRBV6-3	CASSYSTFLAGEALGQYF	TGTGCCAGCAGTTACTCGACTTTCCTAGCGGGAGAGGCGCTGGGGCAGTACTTC
TRBD2	TRBJ2-3	NA	TRBV29-1	CSVEDFGTSGTDTQYF	TGCAGCGTTGAAGATTTTGGGACTAGCGGGACAGATACGCAGTATTTT
NA	TRBJ1-2	NA	TRBV28	CASSLGPLGGYTF	TGTGCCAGCAGTTTGGGCCCTCTTGGCGGCTACACCTTC
TRBD1	TRBJ1-5	once	TRBV6-2/TRBV6-3	CASSQDRGWNQPQHF	TGTGCCAGCAGTCAAGACAGGGGTTGGAATCAGCCCCAGCATTTT
NA	TRBJ2-1	NA	TRBV5-4	CASSFEGDEQFF	TGTGCCAGCAGCTTCGAGGGAGATGAGCAGTTCTTC
NA	TRBJ2-5	NA	TRBV24-1	CATSDSLPPAVGTQYF	TGTGCCACCAGTGATAGTCTACCTCCAGCGGTGGGGACCCAGTACTTC
TRBD1	TRBJ1-3	NA	TRBV4-2	CASRDRGKQGNTIYF	TGTGCCAGCAGGGACAGGGGTAAACAAGGAAACACCATATATTTT
NA	TRBJ1-5	NA	TRBV30	CAWSAGPLSNQPQHF	TGTGCCTGGAGTGCGGGTCCCCTCAGCAATCAGCCCCAGCATTTT
NA	TRBJ2-4	NA	TRBV6-2/TRBV6-3	CASSYELAKNIQYF	TGTGCCAGCAGTTACGAGCTAGCCAAAAACATTCAGTACTTC
TRBD1	TRBJ1-1	NA	TRBV15	CATSMGQTMNTEAFF	TGTGCCACCAGCATGGGACAGACCATGAACACTGAAGCTTTCTTT
NA	TRBJ2-5	NA	TRBV11-2	CASSFSGNQETQYF	TGTGCCAGCAGCTTCTCAGGGAATCAAGAGACCCAGTACTTC
NA	TRBJ1-5	NA	TRBV27	CASSLRSQTNQPQHF	TGTGCCAGCAGTTTACGGAGCCAGACCAATCAGCCCCAGCATTTT
TRBD1	TRBJ2-3	NA	TRBV11-3	CASSSRGSTADTQYF	TGTGCCAGCAGCTCCAGGGGGTCTACGGCAGATACGCAGTATTTT
TRBD1	TRBJ1-4	NA	TRBV9	CASSGDRGFGEKLFF	TGTGCCAGCAGCGGAGACAGGGGATTCGGGGAAAAACTGTTTTTT
NA	TRBJ2-2	NA	TRBV7-9	CASSLGSLGGWIGELFF	TGTGCCAGCAGCTTAGGTTCCCTAGGGGGATGGATCGGGGAGCTGTTTTTT
NA	TRBJ2-1	NA	TRBV4-2	CASSQIGTGTRLWNEQFF	TGTGCCAGCAGCCAGATTGGGACCGGGACTCGCCTGTGGAATGAGCAGTTCTTC
NA	TRBJ1-5	NA	TRBV15	CATSSKGGQRDAQPQHF	TGTGCCACCAGCAGTAAGGGTGGACAGAGAGACGCACAGCCCCAGCATTTT
TRBD1	TRBJ2-3	NA	TRBV7-3	CASSGTGTATDTQYF	TGTGCCAGCAGCGGTACCGGGACAGCCACAGATACGCAGTATTTT
NA	TRBJ1-3	NA	TRBV6-5	CASSYRGRVDTIYF	TGTGCCAGCAGTTATCGGGGTAGGGTGGACACCATATATTTT
NA	TRBJ2-7	NA	TRBV27	CASSETGSSYEQYF	TGTGCCAGCTCGGAGACAGGTTCATCCTACGAGCAGTACTTC
TRBD2	TRBJ2-3	NA	TRBV7-6	CASSRGASGWADTQYF	TGTGCCAGCAGCCGAGGGGCTAGCGGGTGGGCAGATACGCAGTATTTT
NA	TRBJ2-2	NA	TRBV30	CAWSVDSANTGELFF	TGTGCCTGGAGTGTAGACAGTGCGAACACCGGGGAGCTGTTTTTT
TRBD2	TRBJ2-4	NA	TRBV5-3	CARSAGLAGRTKNIQYF	TGTGCCAGAAGCGCCGGACTAGCGGGACGGACCAAAAACATTCAGTACTTC
NA	TRBJ2-3	NA	TRBV5-1	CASSPNTDTQYF	TGCGCCAGCAGCCCCAACACAGATACGCAGTATTTT
TRBD1	TRBJ2-5	NA	TRBV19	CASSPGTGGIETQYF	TGTGCCAGTAGTCCGGGGACAGGGGGGATAGAGACCCAGTACTTC
TRBD1	TRBJ1-1	NA	TRBV7-9	CASSPRTGQNTEAFF	TGTGCCAGCAGCCCGAGGACAGGGCAGAACACTGAAGCTTTCTTT
TRBD2	TRBJ2-3	NA	TRBV19	CASSPDHGGSSADTQYF	TGTGCCAGTAGTCCCGACCACGGCGGGAGCTCAGCAGATACGCAGTATTTT
NA	TRBJ2-6	once	TRBV24-1	CATSDPSGANVLTF	TGTGCCACCAGTGACCCTTCTGGGGCCAACGTCCTGACTTTC
NA	TRBJ1-4	NA	TRBV28	CASSSGDSTNEKLFF	TGTGCCAGCAGTTCGGGGGACTCAACTAATGAAAAACTGTTTTTT
NA	TRBJ2-2	once	TRBV11-3	CASSPSAAVNTGELFF	TGTGCCAGCAGCCCTTCGGCAGCGGTTAACACCGGGGAGCTGTTTTTT
NA	TRBJ2-7	once	TRBV5-1	CASNRVRGEQYF	TGCGCCAGCAACCGGGTGCGCGGCGAGCAGTACTTC
TRBD2	TRBJ2-3	NA	TRBV19	CASSIGGAKTDTQYF	TGTGCCAGTAGTATCGGGGGGGCGAAAACAGATACGCAGTATTTT
TRBD1	TRBJ2-1	NA	TRBV3-1/TRBV3-2	CASSQDYRGNEQFF	TGTGCCAGCAGCCAAGACTACAGGGGAAATGAGCAGTTCTTC
TRBD1	TRBJ1-4	NA	TRBV28	CASSLSGGNEKLFF	TGTGCCAGCAGTTTATCAGGGGGGAATGAAAAACTGTTTTTT
NA	TRBJ1-5	NA	TRBV19	CASNRGANQPQHF	TGTGCCAGTAATCGGGGGGCAAATCAGCCCCAGCATTTT
NA	TRBJ1-3	NA	TRBV18	CASSPDRTGNTIYF	TGTGCCAGCTCACCAGACAGGACTGGAAACACCATATATTTT
TRBD2	TRBJ2-1	NA	TRBV15	CATSRDWTSGLHNEQFF	TGTGCCACCAGCAGAGATTGGACTAGCGGTCTACACAATGAGCAGTTCTTC
TRBD2	TRBJ2-5	NA	TRBV29-1	CSVGASGGETQYF	TGCAGCGTTGGCGCTAGCGGAGGAGAGACCCAGTACTTC
NA	TRBJ2-5	NA	TRBV9	CASSVATGSPPRETQYF	TGTGCCAGCAGCGTAGCTACGGGATCACCCCCCAGGGAGACCCAGTACTTC
TRBD1	TRBJ1-2	few	TRBV4-1	CASSQGGVRGRDNGYTF	TGCGCCAGCAGCCAAGGGGGGGTCAGGGGGCGCGATAATGGCTACACCTTC
NA	TRBJ1-4	NA	TRBV19	CASSISATNEKLFF	TGTGCCAGTAGTATATCCGCAACTAATGAAAAACTGTTTTTT
NA	TRBJ1-2	once	TRBV2	CASSYRVDYGYTF	TGTGCCAGCAGTTACAGGGTCGACTATGGCTACACCTTC